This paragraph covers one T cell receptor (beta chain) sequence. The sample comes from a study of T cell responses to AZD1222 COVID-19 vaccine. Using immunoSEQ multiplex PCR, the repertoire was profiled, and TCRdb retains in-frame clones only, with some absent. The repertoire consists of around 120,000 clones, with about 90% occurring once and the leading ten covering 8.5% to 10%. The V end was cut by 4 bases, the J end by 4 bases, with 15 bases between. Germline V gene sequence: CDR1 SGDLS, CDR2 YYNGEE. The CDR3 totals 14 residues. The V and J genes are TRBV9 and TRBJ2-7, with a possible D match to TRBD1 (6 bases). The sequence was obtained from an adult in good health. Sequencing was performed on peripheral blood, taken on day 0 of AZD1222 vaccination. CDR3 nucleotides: TGTGCCAGCAGCTATGGGACATCGACTTACGAGCAGTACTTC. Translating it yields CASSYGTSTYEQYF.